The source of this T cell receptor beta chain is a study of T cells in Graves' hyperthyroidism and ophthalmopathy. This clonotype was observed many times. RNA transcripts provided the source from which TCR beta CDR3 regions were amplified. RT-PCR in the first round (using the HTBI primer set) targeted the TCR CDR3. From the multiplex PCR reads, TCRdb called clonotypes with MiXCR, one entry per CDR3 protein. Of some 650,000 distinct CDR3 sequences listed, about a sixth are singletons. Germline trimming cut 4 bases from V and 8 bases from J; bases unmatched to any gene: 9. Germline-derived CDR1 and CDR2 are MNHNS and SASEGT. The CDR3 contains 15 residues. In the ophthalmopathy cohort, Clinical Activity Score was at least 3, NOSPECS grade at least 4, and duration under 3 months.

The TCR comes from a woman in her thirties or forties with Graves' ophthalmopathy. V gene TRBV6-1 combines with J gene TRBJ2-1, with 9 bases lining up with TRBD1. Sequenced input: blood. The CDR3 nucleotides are TGTGCCAGCAGTGTGGACAGGGGATACGGGGATGAGCAGTTCTTC. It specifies CASSVDRGYGDEQFF.